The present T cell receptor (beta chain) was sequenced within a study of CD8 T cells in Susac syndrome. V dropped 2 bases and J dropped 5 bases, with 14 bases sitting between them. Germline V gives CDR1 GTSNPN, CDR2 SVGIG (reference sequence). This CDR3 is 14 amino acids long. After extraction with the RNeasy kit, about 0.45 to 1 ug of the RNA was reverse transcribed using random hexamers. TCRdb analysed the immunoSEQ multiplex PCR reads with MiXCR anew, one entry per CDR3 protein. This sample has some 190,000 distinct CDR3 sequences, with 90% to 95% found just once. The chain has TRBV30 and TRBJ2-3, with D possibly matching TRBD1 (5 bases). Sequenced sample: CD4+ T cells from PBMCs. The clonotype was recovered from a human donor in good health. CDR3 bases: TGTGCCTGGAGTCATGGCAGGGAAGGAGATACGCAGTATTTT. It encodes CAWSHGREGDTQYF.